These T cell receptor beta chains were read from a single sample in a study of vaccination effects on CD4 cells after COVID-19. These receptors are not linked to any known antigen. Sequencing used immunoSEQ multiplex PCR; TCRdb keeps in-frame clones, though not all of them. The data contain some 29,000 clones, roughly 74% of them singletons. The sequences come from CD4+ T cells from PBMCs cultured with HCoV-OC43 spike peptides, collected after COVID-19 vaccination. Receptors were obtained from a human donor who received a COVID-19 vaccine. Both conserved end residues are part of each CDR3. Fields, in order: clone size, J gene, D gene, V gene, CDR3 DNA, CDR3 protein. A D gene is named only where the DNA matches it firmly. Part of the rows lack a size; the others show once, few, many or a class for expanded clones.

>.|TRBJ2-3|.|TRBV29-1
TGCAGCGTTGATTCAGATACGCAGTATTTT
CSVDSDTQYF
>.|TRBJ1-2|.|TRBV5-1
TGCGCCAGCAGCTCGACAAGCGGAGCAGGGTATGGCTACACCTTC
CASSSTSGAGYGYTF
>.|TRBJ1-2|.|TRBV5-1
TGCGCCAGCAGCTTCGAAGTTAACTATGGCTACACCTTC
CASSFEVNYGYTF
>once|TRBJ2-7|.|TRBV6-5
TGTGCCAGCAGTCTGGTAGGGTTTGGGGAGCAGTACTTC
CASSLVGFGEQYF
>.|TRBJ2-7|TRBD2|TRBV7-9
TGTGCCAGCAGCTTAATCCTGACTAGCGGGACCACCTACGAGCAGTACTTC
CASSLILTSGTTYEQYF
>.|TRBJ2-7|TRBD2|TRBV4-1
TGCGCCAGCAGCCAGAGAGCGGGGGGGCCGGGGTACGAGCAGTACTTC
CASSQRAGGPGYEQYF
>.|TRBJ1-2|TRBD1|TRBV11-2
TGTGCCAGCAGCTCCATACTCCGGGACAGGCACTATGGCTACACCTTC
CASSSILRDRHYGYTF
>few|TRBJ1-6|.|TRBV7-2
TGTGCCAGCAGCCGCGACAGCTCATATTCACCCCTCCACTTT
CASSRDSSYSPLHF
>.|TRBJ1-1|.|TRBV6-2/TRBV6-3
TGTGCCAGCAGCCAGGGAACTGAAGCTTTCTTT
CASSQGTEAFF
>few|TRBJ2-1|TRBD1|TRBV7-9
TGTGCCAGCAGCTTCTTGAGGACAGGGGTGGGTGGTGAGCAGTTCTTC
CASSFLRTGVGGEQFF
>.|TRBJ2-3|.|TRBV30
TGTGCCTGGAGGACGATGGGTGCAGATACGCAGTATTTT
CAWRTMGADTQYF
>.|TRBJ1-3|.|TRBV5-1
TGCGCCAGCAGCTTAGGACAGCTAAATAGTGGAAACACCATATATTTT
CASSLGQLNSGNTIYF
>.|TRBJ1-2|TRBD1|TRBV5-4
TGTGCCAGCAGCTGGGACAGGGTCGGCTATGGCTACACCTTC
CASSWDRVGYGYTF
>.|TRBJ1-2|.|TRBV24-1
TGTGCCACCAGTGATAGGGACGGCTACTATGGCTACACCTTC
CATSDRDGYYGYTF
>.|TRBJ2-7|TRBD2|TRBV7-2
TGTGCCAGCAGTTTGAGCGGGGGGGCGAGTGAGCAGTACTTC
CASSLSGGASEQYF
>.|TRBJ2-1|TRBD2|TRBV24-1
TGTGCCACCAGTGAATTAATACTAGCGGGGAGCTCCTACAATGAGCAGTTCTTC
CATSELILAGSSYNEQFF
>.|TRBJ1-5|.|TRBV6-4
TGTGCCAGCAGTGCAACAGAGAATCAGCCCCAGCATTTT
CASSATENQPQHF
>.|TRBJ1-3|TRBD1|TRBV4-1
TGCGCCAGCAGCCATCCTGGACAGGGACGGGGAAACACCATATATTTT
CASSHPGQGRGNTIYF
>.|TRBJ1-3|TRBD1|TRBV18
TGTGCCAGCTCCTCGACAGGGGACTCTGGAAACACCATATATTTT
CASSSTGDSGNTIYF
>.|TRBJ2-5|TRBD1|TRBV6-1
TGTGCCAGCAGTGAGCACAGGGGCACCGAGACCCAGTACTTC
CASSEHRGTETQYF
>.|TRBJ2-3|TRBD2|TRBV2
TGTGCCAGCAGTCCCGGACTAGCGGGAGTTGATACGCAGTATTTT
CASSPGLAGVDTQYF
>.|TRBJ2-1|TRBD2|TRBV18
TGTGCCAGCGCACAGTCTAGCGGGAGGGGAAATGAGCAGTTCTTC
CASAQSSGRGNEQFF
>.|TRBJ1-2|.|TRBV21-1
TGTGCCAGCAGCAAATTGGGACAGGGGCACGAACGCCTAAACTATGGCTACACCTTC
CASSKLGQGHERLNYGYTF
>once|TRBJ2-7|.|TRBV19
TGTGCCAGTAGCACAGAGACTGGCTACGAGCAGTACTTC
CASSTETGYEQYF
>.|TRBJ2-5|TRBD1|TRBV5-1
TGCGCCAGCAGCTTCAGTCCCAGGGGGATTTCTGAGACCCAGTACTTC
CASSFSPRGISETQYF
>.|TRBJ2-7|.|TRBV6-5
TGTGCCAGCAGTCAAACAAGAGGGTACGAGCAGTACTTC
CASSQTRGYEQYF
>once|TRBJ2-2|.|TRBV7-2
TGTGCCAGCAGCCCACCGGACTGGGGGACCGGGGAGCTGTTTTTT
CASSPPDWGTGELFF
>.|TRBJ2-1|TRBD2|TRBV5-1
TGCGCCAGCAAGGGACTAGCCGGGGGAGGGTCCTACAATGAGCAGTTCTTC
CASKGLAGGGSYNEQFF
>.|TRBJ2-5|TRBD2|TRBV11-1
TGTGCCAGCAGCTTAATGCGGGGGGGAGAGACCCAGTACTTC
CASSLMRGGETQYF
>.|TRBJ2-7|TRBD2|TRBV19
TGTGCCACCAGGACTAGCGGGGGCATCAGCTCCTACGAGCAGTACTTC
CATRTSGGISSYEQYF
>.|TRBJ1-3|.|TRBV7-9
TGTGCCAGCAGCTTAAGTCAGGGCAGAAACACCATATATTTT
CASSLSQGRNTIYF
>.|TRBJ2-3|TRBD1|TRBV2
TGTGCCAGCAGACGGGACAGCAACACAGATACGCAGTATTTT
CASRRDSNTDTQYF
>few|TRBJ2-7|.|TRBV12-2
TGTGCAAGTCGCTTAGTTTCGACTTCCGGGACTAGTTTTTGCGAGCAGTACTTC
CASRLVSTSGTSFCEQYF
>.|TRBJ1-6|.|TRBV19
TGTGCCAGTAGTATAGATCTTGTTAGCTCCTATAATTCACCCCTCCACTTT
CASSIDLVSSYNSPLHF
>.|TRBJ1-2|.|TRBV12-3/TRBV12-4
TGTGCCAGCAGTTTACGGGGCAACTATGGCTACACCTTC
CASSLRGNYGYTF
>.|TRBJ2-2|.|TRBV12-5
TGTGCTAGTGGTTTGCCCCCTGGCGGGGAGCTGTTTTTT
CASGLPPGGELFF